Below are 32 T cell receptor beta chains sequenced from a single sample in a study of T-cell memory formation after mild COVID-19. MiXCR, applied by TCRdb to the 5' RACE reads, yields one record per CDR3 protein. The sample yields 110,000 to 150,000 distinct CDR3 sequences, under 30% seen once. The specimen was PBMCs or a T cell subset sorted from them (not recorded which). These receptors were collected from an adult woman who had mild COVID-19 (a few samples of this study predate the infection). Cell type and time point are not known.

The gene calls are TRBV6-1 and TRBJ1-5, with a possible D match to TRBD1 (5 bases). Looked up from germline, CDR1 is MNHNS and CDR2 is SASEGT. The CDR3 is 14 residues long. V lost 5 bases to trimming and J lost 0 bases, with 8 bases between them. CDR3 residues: CASSPQGSNQPQHF. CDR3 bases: TGTGCCAGCAGTCCCCAGGGTAGCAATCAGCCCCAGCATTTT.

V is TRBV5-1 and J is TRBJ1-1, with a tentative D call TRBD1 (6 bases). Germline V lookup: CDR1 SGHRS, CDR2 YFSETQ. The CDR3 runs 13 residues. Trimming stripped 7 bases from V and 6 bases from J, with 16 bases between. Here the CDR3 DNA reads TGCGCCAGCCTGGGGGGGGCCGAGGCTGAAGCTTTCTTT. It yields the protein CASLGGAEAEAFF.

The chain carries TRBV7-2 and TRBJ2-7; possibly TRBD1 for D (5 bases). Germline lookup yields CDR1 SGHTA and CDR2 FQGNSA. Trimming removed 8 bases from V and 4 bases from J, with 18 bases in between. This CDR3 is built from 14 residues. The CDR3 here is CASRGHQSAYEQYF. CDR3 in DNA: TGTGCCAGCCGAGGACATCAAAGTGCATACGAGCAGTACTTC.

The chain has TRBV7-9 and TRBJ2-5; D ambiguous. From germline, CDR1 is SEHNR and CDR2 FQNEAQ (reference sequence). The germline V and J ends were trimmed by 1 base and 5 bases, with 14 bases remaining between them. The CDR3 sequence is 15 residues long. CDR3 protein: CASSLGLGWAETQYF. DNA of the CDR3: TGTGCCAGCAGCTTAGGATTAGGATGGGCGGAGACCCAGTACTTC.

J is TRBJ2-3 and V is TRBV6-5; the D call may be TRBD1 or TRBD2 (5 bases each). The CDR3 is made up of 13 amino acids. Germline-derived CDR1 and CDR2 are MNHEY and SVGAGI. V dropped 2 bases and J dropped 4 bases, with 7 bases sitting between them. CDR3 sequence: CASSYRGADTQYF. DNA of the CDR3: TGTGCCAGCAGTTACAGAGGGGCAGATACGCAGTATTTT.

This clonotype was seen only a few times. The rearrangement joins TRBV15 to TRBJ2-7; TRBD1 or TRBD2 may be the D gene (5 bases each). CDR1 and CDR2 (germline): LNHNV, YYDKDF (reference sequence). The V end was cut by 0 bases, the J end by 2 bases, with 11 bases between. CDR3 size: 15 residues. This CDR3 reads CATSRDSRGAYEQYF. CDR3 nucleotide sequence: TGTGCCACCAGCAGAGACAGTAGAGGGGCCTACGAGCAGTACTTC.

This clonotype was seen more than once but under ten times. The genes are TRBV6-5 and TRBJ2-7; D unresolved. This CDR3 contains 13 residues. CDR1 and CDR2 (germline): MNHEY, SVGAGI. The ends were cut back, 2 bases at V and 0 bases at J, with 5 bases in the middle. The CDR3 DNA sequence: TGTGCCAGCAGTTACGACAACTCCTACGAGCAGTACTTC. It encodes CASSYDNSYEQYF.

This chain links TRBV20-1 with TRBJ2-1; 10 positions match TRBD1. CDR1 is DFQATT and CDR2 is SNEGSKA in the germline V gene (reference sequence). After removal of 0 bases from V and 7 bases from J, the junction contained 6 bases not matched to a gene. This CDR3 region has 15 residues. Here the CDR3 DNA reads TGCAGTGCTAGAGAGGACAGGGGGGTCCAGAATGAGCAGTTCTTC. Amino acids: CSAREDRGVQNEQFF.

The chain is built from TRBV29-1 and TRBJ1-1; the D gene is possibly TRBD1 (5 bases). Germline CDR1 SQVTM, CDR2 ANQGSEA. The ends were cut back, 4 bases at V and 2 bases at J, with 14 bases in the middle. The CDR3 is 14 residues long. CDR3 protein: CSVGGTLVNTEAFF. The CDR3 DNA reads TGCAGCGTTGGAGGGACGTTGGTAAACACTGAAGCTTTCTTT.

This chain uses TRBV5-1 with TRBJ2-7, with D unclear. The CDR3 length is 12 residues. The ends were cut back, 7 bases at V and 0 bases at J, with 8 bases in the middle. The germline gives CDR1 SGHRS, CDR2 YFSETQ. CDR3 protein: CASGYNSYEQYF. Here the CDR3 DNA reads TGCGCCAGCGGATATAACTCCTACGAGCAGTACTTC.

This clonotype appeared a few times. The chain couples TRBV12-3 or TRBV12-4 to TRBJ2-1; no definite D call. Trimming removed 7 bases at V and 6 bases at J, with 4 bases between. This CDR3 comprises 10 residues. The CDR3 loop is CASTPNEQFF. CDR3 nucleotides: TGTGCCAGCACCCCCAATGAGCAGTTCTTC.

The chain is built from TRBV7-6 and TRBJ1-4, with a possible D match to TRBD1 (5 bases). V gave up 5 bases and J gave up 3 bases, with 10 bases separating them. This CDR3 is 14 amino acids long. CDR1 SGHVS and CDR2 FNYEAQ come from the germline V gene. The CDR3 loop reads CASSRMGPNEKLFF. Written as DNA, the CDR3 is TGTGCCAGCAGCAGAATGGGGCCTAATGAAAAACTGTTTTTT.

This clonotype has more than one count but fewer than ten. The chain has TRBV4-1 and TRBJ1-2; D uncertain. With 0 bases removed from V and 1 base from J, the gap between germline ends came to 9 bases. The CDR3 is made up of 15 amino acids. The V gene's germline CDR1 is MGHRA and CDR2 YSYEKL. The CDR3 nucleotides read TGCGCCAGCAGCCAAGAGGCAAGGGTTAACTATGGCTACACCTTC. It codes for CASSQEARVNYGYTF.

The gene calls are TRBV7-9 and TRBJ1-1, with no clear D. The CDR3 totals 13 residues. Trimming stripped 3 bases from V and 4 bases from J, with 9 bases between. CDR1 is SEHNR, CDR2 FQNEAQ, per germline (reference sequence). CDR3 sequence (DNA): TGTGCCAGCAGCTTTGTCCAACCCACTGAAGCTTTCTTT. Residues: CASSFVQPTEAFF. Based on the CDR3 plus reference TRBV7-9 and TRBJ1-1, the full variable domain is DTGVSQNPRHKITKRGQNVTFRCDPISEHNRLYWYRQTLGQGPEFLTYFQNEAQLEKSRLLSDRFSAERPKGSFSTLEIQRTEQGDSAMYLCASSFVQPTEAFFGQGTRLTVV.

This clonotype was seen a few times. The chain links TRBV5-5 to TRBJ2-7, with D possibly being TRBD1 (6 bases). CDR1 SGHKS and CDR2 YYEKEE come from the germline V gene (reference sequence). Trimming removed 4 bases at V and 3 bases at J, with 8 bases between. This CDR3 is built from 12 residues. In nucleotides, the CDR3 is TGTGCCAGCAGCAAGGACAGCTACGAGCAGTACTTC. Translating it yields CASSKDSYEQYF.

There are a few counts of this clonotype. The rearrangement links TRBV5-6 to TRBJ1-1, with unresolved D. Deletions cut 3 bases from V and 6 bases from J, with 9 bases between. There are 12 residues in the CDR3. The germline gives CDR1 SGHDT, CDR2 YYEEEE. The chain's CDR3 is CASSSGTAEAFF. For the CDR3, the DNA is TGTGCCAGCAGCTCCGGCACCGCTGAAGCTTTCTTT.

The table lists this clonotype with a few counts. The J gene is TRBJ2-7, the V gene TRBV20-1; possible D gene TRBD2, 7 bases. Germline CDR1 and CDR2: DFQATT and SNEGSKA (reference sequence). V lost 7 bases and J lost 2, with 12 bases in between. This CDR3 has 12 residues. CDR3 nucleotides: TGCAGTGGCCGGGGGGCTGCCTACGAGCAGTACTTC. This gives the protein CSGRGAAYEQYF.

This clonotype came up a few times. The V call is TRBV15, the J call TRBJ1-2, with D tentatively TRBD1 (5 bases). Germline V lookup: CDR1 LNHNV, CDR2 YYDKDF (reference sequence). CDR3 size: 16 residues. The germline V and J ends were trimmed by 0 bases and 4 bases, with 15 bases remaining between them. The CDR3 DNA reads TGTGCCACCAGCAGAGATCTGGGGCTTTCCGGCTATGGCTACACCTTC. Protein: CATSRDLGLSGYGYTF.

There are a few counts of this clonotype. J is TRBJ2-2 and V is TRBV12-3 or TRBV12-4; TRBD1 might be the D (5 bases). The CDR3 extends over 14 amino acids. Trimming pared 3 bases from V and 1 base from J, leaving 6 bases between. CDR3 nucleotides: TGTGCCAGCAGTTTCAGGGTGAACACCGGGGAGCTGTTTTTT. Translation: CASSFRVNTGELFF.

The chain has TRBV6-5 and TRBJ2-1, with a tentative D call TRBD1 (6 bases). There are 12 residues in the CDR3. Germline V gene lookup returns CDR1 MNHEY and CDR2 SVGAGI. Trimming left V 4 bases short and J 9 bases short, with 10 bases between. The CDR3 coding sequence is TGTGCCAGCAGTTCAGGGGCCGGTGAGCAGTTCTTC. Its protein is CASSSGAGEQFF.

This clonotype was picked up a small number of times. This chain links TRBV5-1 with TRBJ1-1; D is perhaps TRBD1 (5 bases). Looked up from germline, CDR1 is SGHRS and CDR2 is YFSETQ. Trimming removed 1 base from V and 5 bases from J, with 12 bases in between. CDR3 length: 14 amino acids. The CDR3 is CASSLRGSGTEAFF. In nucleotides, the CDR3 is TGCGCCAGCAGCTTGAGGGGCAGCGGGACTGAAGCTTTCTTT. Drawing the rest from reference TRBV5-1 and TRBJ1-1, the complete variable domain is KAGVTQTPRYLIKTRGQQVTLSCSPISGHRSVSWYQQTPGQGLQFLFEYFSETQRNKGNFPGRFSGRQFSNSRSEMNVSTLELGDSALYLCASSLRGSGTEAFFGQGTRLTVV.

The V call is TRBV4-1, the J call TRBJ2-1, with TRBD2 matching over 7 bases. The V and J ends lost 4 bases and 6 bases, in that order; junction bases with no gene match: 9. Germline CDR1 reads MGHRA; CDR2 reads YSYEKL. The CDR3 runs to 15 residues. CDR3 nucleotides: TGCGCCAGCAGCCCCAGCCTAGCGGAGACCAATGAGCAGTTCTTC. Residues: CASSPSLAETNEQFF.

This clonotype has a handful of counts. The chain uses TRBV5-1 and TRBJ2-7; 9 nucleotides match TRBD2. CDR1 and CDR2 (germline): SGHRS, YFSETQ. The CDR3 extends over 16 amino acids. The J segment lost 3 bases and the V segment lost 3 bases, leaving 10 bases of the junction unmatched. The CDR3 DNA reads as TGCGCCAGCAGCTCGGAAAACGGACTAGCGCGCTACGAGCAGTACTTC. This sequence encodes CASSSENGLARYEQYF.

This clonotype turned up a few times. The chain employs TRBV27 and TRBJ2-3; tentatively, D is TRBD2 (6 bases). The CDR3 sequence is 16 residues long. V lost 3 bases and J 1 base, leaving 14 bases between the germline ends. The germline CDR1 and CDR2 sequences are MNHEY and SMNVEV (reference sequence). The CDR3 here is CASSLLLASGTDTQYF. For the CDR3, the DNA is TGTGCCAGCAGTTTGCTGCTAGCGTCTGGCACAGATACGCAGTATTTT.

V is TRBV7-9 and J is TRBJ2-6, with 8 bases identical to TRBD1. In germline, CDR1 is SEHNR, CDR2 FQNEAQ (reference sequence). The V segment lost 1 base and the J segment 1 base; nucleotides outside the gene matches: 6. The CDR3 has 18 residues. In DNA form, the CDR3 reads TGTGCCAGCAGCTTAGGCGACAGGGGATTGTCTGGGGCCAACGTCCTGACTTTC. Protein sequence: CASSLGDRGLSGANVLTF.

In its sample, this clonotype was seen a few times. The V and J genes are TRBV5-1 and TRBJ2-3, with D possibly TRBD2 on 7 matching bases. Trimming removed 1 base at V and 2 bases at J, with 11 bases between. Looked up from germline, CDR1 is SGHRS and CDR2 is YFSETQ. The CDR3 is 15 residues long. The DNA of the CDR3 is TGCGCCAGCAGCTTGATCGGGGGGCCCACAGATACGCAGTATTTT. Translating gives CASSLIGGPTDTQYF.

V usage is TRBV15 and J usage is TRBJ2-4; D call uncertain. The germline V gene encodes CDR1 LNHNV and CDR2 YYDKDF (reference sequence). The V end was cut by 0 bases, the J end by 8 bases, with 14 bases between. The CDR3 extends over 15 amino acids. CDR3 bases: TGTGCCACCAGCAGAGATCATGACGCTTTGGACATTCAGTACTTC. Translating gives CATSRDHDALDIQYF.

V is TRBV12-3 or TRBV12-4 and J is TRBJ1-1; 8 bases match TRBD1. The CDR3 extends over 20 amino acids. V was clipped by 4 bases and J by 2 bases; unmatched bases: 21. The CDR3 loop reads CASSSGGVGRGPLSNTEAFF. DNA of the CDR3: TGTGCCAGCAGTTCCGGAGGGGTTGGCAGGGGGCCTCTTAGTAACACTGAAGCTTTCTTT.

The CDR3 DNA reads TGTGCCTGGAGTGCGACAGGGGGAGCCTATGGCTACACCTTC. Protein sequence: CAWSATGGAYGYTF. The V and J genes are TRBV30 and TRBJ1-2, with 9 nucleotides matching TRBD1. V shed 1 base, J shed 4 bases, and the junction held 4 bases outside the gene matches. Germline lookup yields CDR1 GTSNPN and CDR2 SVGIG (reference sequence). The CDR3 totals 14 residues.

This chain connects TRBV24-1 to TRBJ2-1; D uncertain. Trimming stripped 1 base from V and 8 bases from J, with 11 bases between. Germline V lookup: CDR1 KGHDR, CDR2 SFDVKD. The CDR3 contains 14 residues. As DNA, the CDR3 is TGTGCCACCAGTGATTTAGCAGGTAGGGATGAGCAGTTCTTC. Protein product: CATSDLAGRDEQFF.

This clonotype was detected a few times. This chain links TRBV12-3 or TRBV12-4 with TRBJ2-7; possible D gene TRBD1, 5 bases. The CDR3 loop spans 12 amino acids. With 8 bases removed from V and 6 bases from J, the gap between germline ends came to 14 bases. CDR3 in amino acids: CASSGPRAEQYF. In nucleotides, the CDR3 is TGTGCCAGCTCTGGCCCCAGGGCCGAGCAGTACTTC.

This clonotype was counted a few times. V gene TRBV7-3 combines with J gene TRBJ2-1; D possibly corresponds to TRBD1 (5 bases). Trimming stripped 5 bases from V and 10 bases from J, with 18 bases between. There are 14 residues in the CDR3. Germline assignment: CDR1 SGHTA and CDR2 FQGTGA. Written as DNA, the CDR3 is TGTGCCAGCAGCCCCTGGACAAACGCAGTCGAGCAGTTCTTC. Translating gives CASSPWTNAVEQFF.